The 27 T cell receptor beta chains given below trace back to one sample, sequenced in a study of identical twins. TCRdb reprocessed the 5' RACE reads with MiXCR, giving one entry per CDR3 protein. The table lists 1.5 million to 2 million distinct CDR3 sequences, less than 35% of them singletons. The sequencing input was cord blood. The receptors here all came from a newborn girl in good health.

V is TRBV20-1 and J is TRBJ2-1, with 12 bases fitting TRBD2. CDR1 is DFQATT, CDR2 SNEGSKA, per germline (reference sequence). V dropped 3 bases and J dropped 9; count of bases not matched to a gene: 3. The CDR3 has 13 residues. This chain's CDR3 is CSASRLAGVEQFF. DNA for the CDR3: TGCAGTGCTAGCAGACTAGCGGGGGTTGAGCAGTTCTTC.

This clonotype has only a few counts. Just one base apart from a much larger clone, this may be a read error. The rearrangement links TRBV27 to TRBJ1-2, with TRBD1 matching 9 bases. CDR3 length: 13 amino acids. Trimming cost V 6 bases and J 5 bases; bases outside gene matches: 4. Per the germline V gene, CDR1 is MNHEY and CDR2 is SMNVEV (reference sequence). DNA of the CDR3: TGTGCCAGCAGCCGGGACAGGGAATATGGCTACACCTTC. Its protein is CASSRDREYGYTF.

This clonotype came up a few times. CDR3 region: CASSQGASGPYNEQFF. CDR3 in DNA: TGCGCCAGCAGCCAAGGGGCTAGCGGGCCCTACAATGAGCAGTTCTTC. The rearrangement uses TRBV4-1 and TRBJ2-1; 8 nucleotides line up with TRBD2. The V segment lost 1 base and the J segment 2 bases; nucleotides outside the gene matches: 4. CDR3 length equals 16 residues. In germline, CDR1 is MGHRA, CDR2 YSYEKL.

The V and J genes are TRBV2 and TRBJ2-7; D unresolved. This CDR3 has 12 residues. V gave up 8 bases and J gave up 2 bases, with 10 bases separating them. CDR1 SNHLY and CDR2 FYNNEI come from the germline V gene. CDR3 residues: CASVKTTYEQYF. CDR3 in DNA: TGTGCCAGCGTGAAGACAACCTACGAGCAGTACTTC. The full variable domain, its missing parts supplied by reference TRBV2 and TRBJ2-7, is EPEVTQTPSHQVTQMGQEVILRCVPISNHLYFYWYRQILGQKVEFLVSFYNNEISEKSEIFDDQFSVERPDGSNFTLKIRSTKLEDSAMYFCASVKTTYEQYFGPGTRLTVT.

This clonotype was seen many times. The chain's CDR3 is CSVRLSYGYTF. CDR3 nucleotide sequence: TGCAGCGTTCGCCTTTCCTATGGCTACACCTTC. V usage is TRBV29-1 and J usage is TRBJ1-2; D not resolved. Germline CDR1 and CDR2: SQVTM and ANQGSEA. Trimming removed 5 bases at V and 4 bases at J, with 8 bases between. CDR3 length: 11 residues.

This clonotype was counted only a few times. The CDR3 here is CASSGIPTSAETQYF. CDR3 in DNA: TGCGCCAGCAGCGGAATACCGACTAGCGCAGAGACCCAGTACTTC. The gene calls are TRBV5-1 and TRBJ2-7, with TRBD2 matching 8 bases. The J call is uncertain, as TRBJ2-5 better fits the DNA end. The CDR3 spans 15 residues. Germline V gives CDR1 SGHRS, CDR2 YFSETQ.

The count of this clonotype is one. Given a much more abundant clone one base away, this may be a read error. The gene calls are TRBV10-3 and TRBJ1-2; D unclear. The CDR3 extends over 12 amino acids. Looked up from germline, CDR1 is ENHRY and CDR2 is SYGVKD. CDR3 nucleotides: TGTGCCGTCAGTGAGAGGACGTATGGCTACACCTTC. This encodes CAVSERTYGYTF.

The rearrangement joins TRBV20-1 to TRBJ2-7; D ambiguous. The CDR3 loop spans 13 amino acids. V lost 0 bases, J lost 3 bases, and 9 bases lay in between. The V gene's germline CDR1 is DFQATT and CDR2 SNEGSKA (reference sequence). In DNA, the CDR3 is TGCAGTGCTAGAGACTTTCTATTCTACGAGCAGTACTTC. Protein sequence: CSARDFLFYEQYF.

The genes are TRBV3-1 and TRBJ1-5; D gene ambiguous. The CDR3 runs 14 residues. Germline V gives CDR1 LGHDT, CDR2 YNNKEL (reference sequence). V lost 2 bases, J lost 2 bases, and 7 bases lay in between. The CDR3 loop is CASSQQTGNQPQHF. CDR3 DNA sequence: TGTGCCAGCAGCCAACAAACAGGCAATCAGCCCCAGCATTTT.

The gene calls are TRBV3-1 and TRBJ2-7; TRBD2 aligns across 10 bases. The junction had 13 bases not matched to a gene; V was cut back by 4 bases and J by 7 bases. Germline assignment: CDR1 LGHDT and CDR2 YNNKEL (reference sequence). The CDR3 covers 16 residues. The CDR3, as DNA: TGTGCCAGCAGCCGTAAAAGCGGGGGGGCCTACAATGAGCAGTACTTC. This sequence encodes CASSRKSGGAYNEQYF.

J is TRBJ1-5 and V is TRBV20-1, with 11 positions matching TRBD1. There are 16 residues in the CDR3. The junction had 4 bases not matched to a gene; V was cut back by 0 bases and J by 3 bases. Germline assignment: CDR1 DFQATT and CDR2 SNEGSKA (reference sequence). The CDR3 DNA follows: TGCAGTGCTAGAGAGTGGGACAGGGGGGCCAATCAGCCCCAGCATTTT. Its protein is CSAREWDRGANQPQHF.

The J gene is TRBJ2-1, the V gene TRBV24-1; 10 nucleotides line up with TRBD1. The J call may be mistaken, given a closer DNA end match to TRBJ2-7. Per the germline V gene, CDR1 is KGHDR and CDR2 is SFDVKD. The CDR3 runs to 17 residues. The CDR3 reads CATSDTTGTGVYNEQYF. CDR3 coding DNA: TGTGCCACCAGTGACACAACCGGGACAGGGGTCTACAATGAGCAGTACTTC.

This chain connects TRBV20-1 to TRBJ2-1; D uncertain. The germline CDR1 and CDR2 sequences are DFQATT and SNEGSKA (reference sequence). This CDR3 contains 13 residues. The V and J ends lost 3 bases and 9 bases respectively, with 15 bases between them. The CDR3 sequence: CSARGSWGTEQFF. The CDR3 DNA reads TGCAGTGCTAGGGGATCGTGGGGAACTGAGCAGTTCTTC.

This clonotype was detected ten times or more. The CDR3 region has the DNA TGCAGTGCTATCCTCAGTGATGGCTACACCTTC. Translated, it gives CSAILSDGYTF. J is TRBJ1-2 and V is TRBV20-1; D uncertain. The length of the CDR3 is 11 residues. The ends were cut back, 4 bases at V and 6 bases at J, with 9 bases in the middle. Germline CDR1 DFQATT, CDR2 SNEGSKA (reference sequence).

The gene calls are TRBV11-2 and TRBJ2-7; no reliable D call. The CDR3 runs 14 residues. CDR1 is SGHAT and CDR2 is FQNNGV in the germline V gene. V was cut by 5 bases and J by 2 bases, with 13 bases left in between. The chain's CDR3 is CASSMIVGPYEQYF. The CDR3 nucleotides read TGTGCCAGCAGCATGATCGTAGGGCCCTACGAGCAGTACTTC.

The chain employs TRBV7-2 and TRBJ2-1, with TRBD2 identical over 8 bases. Near its end, the DNA agrees better with TRBJ2-7, so the J call may be wrong. The germline gives CDR1 SGHTA, CDR2 FQGNSA. This CDR3 has 22 amino acids. The CDR3, as DNA: TGTGCCAGCAGCTTAGCGCTCCGGACTAGCAGCCTCCGCACGGGCTCCTACAATGAGCAGTACTTC. Translating gives CASSLALRTSSLRTGSYNEQYF.

In the case of this clonotype: Compared with germline, one end of the junction differs, possibly owing to a read error. The chain recombines TRBV27 with TRBJ2-1; 7 bases match TRBD2. Germline CDR1 reads MNHEY; CDR2 reads SMNVEV (reference sequence). The CDR3 extends over 15 amino acids. CDR3 bases: TGTGCCAGCGGTTTTCCAGCGGGAATGGGCAATGAGCAGTTCTTC. Its protein is CASGFPAGMGNEQFF.

Comment on this clonotype: This may be a read error: a much more frequent sequence differs by one nucleotide. The chain joins TRBV29-1 to TRBJ2-7; TRBD2 agrees at 7 bases. Per the germline V gene, CDR1 is SQVTM and CDR2 is ANQGSEA. Germline trimming cut 7 bases from V and 7 bases from J; bases unmatched to any gene: 10. This CDR3 is 12 amino acids long. The DNA for the CDR3 is TGCAGCGGGGGCTGGGACTACAATGAGCAGTACTTC. Translated: CSGGWDYNEQYF.

Only a few counts were recorded for this clonotype. V and J are TRBV6-1 and TRBJ2-1; maybe TRBD2 (6 bases). The CDR3 spans 13 residues. Germline V gene data show CDR1 as MNHNS and CDR2 as SASEGT. This chain's CDR3 is CARRKGGYNEQFF. The CDR3, as DNA: TGTGCTAGACGCAAAGGAGGGTACAATGAGCAGTTCTTC.

Turning to this clonotype: Given a much more abundant clone one base away, this may be a read error. The CDR3 protein is CSVSSSTTGYNEQFF. The CDR3 DNA sequence: TGCAGCGTTTCGTCCTCCACAACAGGCTACAATGAGCAGTTCTTC. The rearrangement uses TRBV29-1 and TRBJ2-1, with D possibly being TRBD1 (5 bases). This CDR3 comprises 15 residues. Germline V lookup: CDR1 SQVTM, CDR2 ANQGSEA. V was trimmed by 5 bases and J by 3 bases, leaving 17 bases between them.

This sequence joins TRBV28 and TRBJ1-5, with TRBD1 identical over 7 bases. Germline V lookup: CDR1 MDHEN, CDR2 SYDVKM. With V trimmed by 7 bases and J by 3 bases, 6 bases remained unmatched. There are 14 residues in the CDR3. The CDR3 sequence: CASTLGGPNQPQHF. The CDR3 DNA reads as TGTGCCAGCACCCTAGGGGGCCCCAATCAGCCCCAGCATTTT. The variable domain in full, completed from reference TRBV28 and TRBJ1-5, reads DVKVTQSSRYLVKRTGEKVFLECVQDMDHENMFWYRQDPGLGLRLIYFSYDVKMKEKGDIPEGYSVSREKKERFSLILESASTNQTSMYLCASTLGGPNQPQHFGDGTRLSIL.

The V and J genes are TRBV30 and TRBJ1-2; D is possibly TRBD1 (5 bases). This CDR3 comprises 14 residues. Trimming took 4 bases from V and 2 from J, leaving 14 bases between them. From germline, CDR1 is GTSNPN and CDR2 SVGIG (reference sequence). The CDR3 DNA is TGTGCCTGGACCCTGCCCCACAGGAACTATGGCTACACCTTC. This sequence encodes CAWTLPHRNYGYTF.

This clonotype was counted a few times. The V and J genes are TRBV27 and TRBJ2-2; no definite D call. This CDR3 has 15 amino acids. Germline CDR1 is MNHEY and CDR2 is SMNVEV (reference sequence). V was clipped by 4 bases and J by 0 bases, with 9 bases between them. CDR3 nucleotide sequence: TGTGCCAGCAGTTCATGGGTCGCGAACACCGGGGAGCTGTTTTTT. Protein product: CASSSWVANTGELFF.

CDR3 amino acids: CASSDPREGRNEQYF. CDR3 DNA sequence: TGTGCCAGCAGTGATCCGCGGGAGGGCCGTAACGAGCAGTACTTC. The V gene is TRBV6-1, the J gene TRBJ2-5, with TRBD2 identical over 9 bases. The J call may be incorrect, as the DNA end agrees better with TRBJ2-7. Germline V CDR1 and CDR2: MNHNS, SASEGT. The CDR3 extends over 15 amino acids.

As DNA, the CDR3 is TGTGCCAGCAGCTTCGTGGGACAGGGACCAGATACGCAGTATTTT. This codes for CASSFVGQGPDTQYF. This chain joins TRBV7-2 and TRBJ2-3, with 9 positions matching TRBD1. Trimming cost V 3 bases and J 4 bases; bases outside gene matches: 5. The CDR3 consists of 15 residues. Germline V CDR1 and CDR2: SGHTA, FQGNSA.

The rearrangement joins TRBV7-2 to TRBJ1-3; 10 nucleotides line up with TRBD1. The CDR3 is 17 amino acids. Unmatched junction bases numbered 5, after V lost 3 bases and J lost 0 bases. Germline V CDR1 and CDR2: SGHTA, FQGNSA. The DNA for the CDR3 is TGTGCCAGCAGCTTCCGACAGGGGGCCTTCTCTGGAAACACCATATATTTT. As protein: CASSFRQGAFSGNTIYF.

CDR3: CASSQSSGRASSYNEQFF. Here the CDR3 DNA reads TGTGCCAGCAGCCAATCTTCCGGGAGGGCCAGCTCCTACAATGAGCAGTTCTTC. This sequence joins TRBV4-2 and TRBJ2-1; 8 positions agree with TRBD2. Germline V lookup: CDR1 LGHNA, CDR2 YNFKEQ. The V gene end was trimmed by 2 bases and the J gene end by 0 bases; junction bases not matched to a gene: 9. The CDR3 has 18 amino acids.